The 19 T cell receptor beta chains reported below all come from one sample, sequenced in a study of blood T cell repertoires in COVID-19. Produced via immunoSEQ multiplex PCR; TCRdb's table is partial and in-frame only. The profile shows 78,000 or so clones, approximately 83% of them singletons. Sequencing was performed on peripheral blood. The receptor source for this set is a human donor in a cohort sampled during active COVID-19.

The chain carries TRBV29-1 and TRBJ1-2, with 9 bases lining up with TRBD1. This CDR3 region has 15 residues. J gave up 6 bases and V 8 bases, and 16 bases lay outside the gene matches. Germline lookup yields CDR1 SQVTM and CDR2 ANQGSEA. The CDR3 spells CSPQRPGQGMDGYTF. CDR3 coding DNA: TGCAGCCCCCAAAGACCCGGACAGGGGATGGATGGCTACACCTTC.

The V call is TRBV28, the J call TRBJ2-4, with 8 bases matching TRBD1. The trim removed 10 bases at V and 6 bases at J, leaving 5 bases unmatched. The CDR3 sequence is 12 residues long. Germline V gene lookup returns CDR1 MDHEN and CDR2 SYDVKM. The CDR3 DNA follows: TGTGCCACTACAGGGGGTGTAAACATTCAGTACTTC. The encoded protein is CATTGGVNIQYF.

CDR3 sequence: CAWDRGTETPGNTIYF. The DNA for the CDR3 is TGTGCCTGGGACCGCGGAACGGAAACACCGGGAAACACCATATATTTT. V is TRBV30 and J is TRBJ1-3; D is unresolved. V lost 5 bases and J 4 bases, leaving 21 bases between the germline ends. The CDR3 runs to 16 residues. Per the germline V gene, CDR1 is GTSNPN and CDR2 is SVGIG (reference sequence).

The chain links TRBV19 to TRBJ1-4; D is perhaps TRBD1 (5 bases). Trimming shortened V by 6 bases and J by 7 bases, and 21 bases separated the two germline ends. Per the germline V gene, CDR1 is LNHDA and CDR2 is SQIVND (reference sequence). The CDR3 runs to 16 residues. CDR3 in DNA: TGTGCCAGTAGCCCGTTTACGCCAGGGCTTGTTGAAAAACTGTTTTTT. It yields the protein CASSPFTPGLVEKLFF.

The chain joins TRBV2 to TRBJ1-3, with D possibly TRBD1 on 6 matching bases. Germline V gives CDR1 SNHLY, CDR2 FYNNEI. V shed 4 bases and J shed 0 bases, with 13 bases lying between them. The CDR3 extends over 16 amino acids. This chain's CDR3 is CASSVDRPASGNTIYF. The DNA for the CDR3 is TGTGCCAGCAGTGTTGACAGGCCCGCCTCTGGAAACACCATATATTTT.

The chain uses TRBV19 and TRBJ2-5; D is possibly TRBD1 (6 bases). Germline CDR1 LNHDA, CDR2 SQIVND (reference sequence). This CDR3 is built from 16 residues. Between the trimmed V and J ends, which lost 3 bases and 3 bases, there was a span of 17 bases. The CDR3 is CASSMVRGQAKETQYF. The CDR3 DNA is TGTGCCAGTAGTATGGTCCGGGGACAAGCTAAAGAGACCCAGTACTTC.

The chain is built from TRBV5-5 and TRBJ1-6, with 8 bases aligning to TRBD1. From germline, CDR1 is SGHKS and CDR2 YYEKEE (reference sequence). The ends lost 4 bases at V and 9 bases at J; junction bases unmatched: 12. This CDR3 is 16 amino acids long. The CDR3 bases are TGTGCCAGCAGCGCCCAGACAGGGGTGGGTGCTTCACCCCTCCACTTT. Its translation: CASSAQTGVGASPLHF.

Here the CDR3 reads CASSSTGTGLYNEQFF. In nucleotides, the CDR3 is TGCGCCAGCAGCTCTACCGGGACAGGTCTCTACAATGAGCAGTTCTTC. This chain uses TRBV5-1 with TRBJ2-1, with TRBD1 identical over 8 bases. Unmatched junction bases numbered 8, after V lost 3 bases and J lost 3 bases. The CDR3 is 16 amino acids. Germline loops: CDR1 SGHRS, CDR2 YFSETQ.

V and J are TRBV24-1 and TRBJ2-1; possibly TRBD1 for D (6 bases). The V and J ends lost 4 bases and 3 bases respectively, with 15 bases between them. The CDR3 is 16 residues long. Germline CDR1 and CDR2: KGHDR and SFDVKD. CDR3 in DNA: TGTGCCACCAGTGAATCGACGGGACACCGCTACAATGAGCAGTTCTTC. Translation gives CATSESTGHRYNEQFF.

The V call is TRBV20-1, the J call TRBJ2-3; TRBD2 matches 7 bases. This CDR3 has 14 residues. Germline V gives CDR1 DFQATT, CDR2 SNEGSKA (reference sequence). J was trimmed by 1 base and V by 3 bases; bases with no gene match: 4. The DNA of the CDR3 is TGCAGTGCTAGTAGTCTAGCGGGCACAGATACGCAGTATTTT. Translation gives CSASSLAGTDTQYF.

The chain is built from TRBV14 and TRBJ1-6; D is ambiguous. CDR3 size: 15 residues. Germline V gene sequence: CDR1 SGHDN, CDR2 FVKESK. V was pared by 0 bases and J by 8 bases, with 11 bases between. This CDR3 is CASSQETTDYSPLHF. CDR3 sequence (DNA): TGTGCCAGCAGCCAAGAAACGACGGACTATTCACCCCTCCACTTT.

V gene TRBV25-1 combines with J gene TRBJ1-1; 12 positions agree with TRBD1. The V gene's germline CDR1 is MGHDK and CDR2 SYGVNS. CDR3 length: 16 amino acids. Trimming took 2 bases from V and 5 from J; bases not matched to a gene: 6. This CDR3 is CASSERGQGARTEAFF. CDR3 sequence (DNA): TGTGCCAGCAGTGAAAGGGGACAGGGGGCAAGGACTGAAGCTTTCTTT. The full variable domain, rest sourced from reference TRBV25-1 and TRBJ1-1, is EADIYQTPRYLVIGTGKKITLECSQTMGHDKMYWYQQDPGMELHLIHYSYGVNSTEKGDLSSESTVSRIRTEHFPLTLESARPSHTSQYLCASSERGQGARTEAFFGQGTRLTVV.

The chain is built from TRBV10-1 and TRBJ1-1; D gene uncertain. This CDR3 is 15 amino acids long. V lost 0 bases and J 6 bases, leaving 14 bases between the germline ends. Germline loops: CDR1 WNHNN, CDR2 SYGVQD (reference sequence). The CDR3 sequence is CASSESTGFGSEAFF. CDR3 nucleotides: TGCGCCAGCAGTGAGTCCACGGGGTTCGGCTCTGAAGCTTTCTTT.

The chain joins TRBV20-1 to TRBJ2-5; D is undetermined. Germline V gives CDR1 DFQATT, CDR2 SNEGSKA (reference sequence). The length of the CDR3 is 11 residues. For the CDR3, the DNA is TGCAGCGCAGAAGTGCAAGAGACCCAGTACTTC. It translates to CSAEVQETQYF.

This clone is a singleton in its sample. The chain recombines TRBV2 with TRBJ1-6, with TRBD1 matching over 9 bases. CDR1 and CDR2 (germline): SNHLY, FYNNEI. CDR3 size: 16 residues. Trimming took 6 bases from V and 4 from J; bases not matched to a gene: 7. CDR3 DNA: TGTGCCAGCAGGGGACAGGGAACAAGGTATAATTCACCCCTCCACTTT. It encodes CASRGQGTRYNSPLHF.

This clone was counted only a few times. This chain joins TRBV5-6 and TRBJ1-1, with D possibly TRBD1 on 5 matching bases. The CDR3 loop spans 16 amino acids. CDR1 is SGHDT, CDR2 YYEEEE, per germline. The V end lost 4 bases, the J end lost 0 bases, and 16 bases lay between the germline ends. The CDR3 is CASSRTLTVMNTEAFF. DNA of the CDR3: TGTGCCAGCAGCCGTACCTTGACAGTCATGAACACTGAAGCTTTCTTT.

This clone was observed many times. The rearrangement links TRBV30 to TRBJ1-2; the match to TRBD1 covers 11 bases. Trimming at V came to 2 bases and at J to 7 bases, leaving 9 bases not matched to a gene. There are 15 residues in the CDR3. Germline assignment: CDR1 GTSNPN and CDR2 SVGIG (reference sequence). CDR3: CAWSLSGQGAFGYTF. As DNA, the CDR3 is TGTGCCTGGAGTCTCTCTGGACAGGGGGCATTTGGCTACACCTTC.

The chain recombines TRBV7-8 with TRBJ1-6, with D unclear. CDR1 is SGHVS and CDR2 is FQNEAQ in the germline V gene. With 4 bases removed from V and 9 bases from J, the gap between germline ends came to 13 bases. This CDR3 is built from 14 residues. CDR3 loop: CASSWREEGSPLHF. For the CDR3, the DNA is TGTGCCAGCAGCTGGCGCGAGGAGGGTTCACCCCTCCACTTT.

The chain carries TRBV29-1 and TRBJ1-6; 9 positions agree with TRBD1. The V and J ends lost 4 bases and 8 bases, in that order; junction bases with no gene match: 3. CDR1 and CDR2 from the germline V gene are SQVTM and ANQGSEA. CDR3 length equals 13 residues. The chain's CDR3 is CSVGDRADSPLHF. As DNA, the CDR3 is TGCAGCGTTGGGGACAGGGCCGATTCACCCCTCCACTTT.